Listed below are T cell receptor beta chains from one sample, sequenced in a study of blood T cell repertoires in COVID-19. The data were produced by immunoSEQ multiplex PCR, yet TCRdb's version contains in-frame clones alone and is incomplete. Of 120,000 or so clones listed, approximately 82% are singletons. Sequenced input: peripheral blood. The receptors were sampled from a man aged 60 to 75 with acute or convalescent COVID-19. Each CDR3 is given with its conserved first and last residue. The D gene is left open where the match is weak. Clone size is not always given. Where it is, it says once, few, many or a class for expanded clones.

v_call: TRBV2; j_call: TRBJ2-7; clone_size: -; d_call: -; cdr3_nt: TGTGCCAGCAGTGAGTGGCAGATCTACGAGCAGTACTTC; cdr3_aa: CASSEWQIYEQYF
v_call: TRBV7-9; j_call: TRBJ1-3; clone_size: once; d_call: TRBD1; cdr3_nt: TGTGCCACTCCGGGACAGAAAACTGGAAACACCATATATTTT; cdr3_aa: CATPGQKTGNTIYF
v_call: TRBV5-1; j_call: TRBJ1-4; clone_size: once; d_call: -; cdr3_nt: TGCGCCAGCAGCTCCTCGGGGGGAACTAATGAAAAACTGTTTTTT; cdr3_aa: CASSSSGGTNEKLFF
v_call: TRBV7-3; j_call: TRBJ2-5; clone_size: -; d_call: TRBD2; cdr3_nt: TGTGCCAGCTCCCCTTCCGGGAGGGCTAGATCCGAGACCCAGTACTTC; cdr3_aa: CASSPSGRARSETQYF
v_call: TRBV14; j_call: TRBJ2-5; clone_size: large; d_call: TRBD1; cdr3_nt: TGTGCCAGCAGCGACTGGGGACAGGGTCTGGAGACCCAGTACTTC; cdr3_aa: CASSDWGQGLETQYF
v_call: TRBV28; j_call: TRBJ1-1; clone_size: few; d_call: -; cdr3_nt: TGTGCCAGCAGTTTATTCTCTGTACAGGGTTCGAGGCCGGCTTTCTTT; cdr3_aa: CASSLFSVQGSRPAFF
v_call: TRBV7-6; j_call: TRBJ2-1; clone_size: -; d_call: -; cdr3_nt: TGTGCCAGCAGCTTTGGGGGCTTTTACAATGAGCAGTTCTTC; cdr3_aa: CASSFGGFYNEQFF
v_call: TRBV6-6; j_call: TRBJ2-7; clone_size: -; d_call: TRBD2; cdr3_nt: TGTGCCAGCAGTTACAGTCTAGCGGGGACCTACGAGCAGTACTTC; cdr3_aa: CASSYSLAGTYEQYF
v_call: TRBV10-2; j_call: TRBJ2-7; clone_size: -; d_call: TRBD2; cdr3_nt: TGCGCCAGCAGGGGACTAGCGGGAGATCGATACGAGCAGTACTTC; cdr3_aa: CASRGLAGDRYEQYF
v_call: TRBV11-2; j_call: TRBJ2-1; clone_size: -; d_call: TRBD1; cdr3_nt: TGTGCCAGCAGCTTAGGATTGGGACAGGGCAATGAGCAGTTCTTC; cdr3_aa: CASSLGLGQGNEQFF
v_call: TRBV28; j_call: TRBJ1-1; clone_size: -; d_call: -; cdr3_nt: TGTGCCAGCAGGCACGCCCCCCCCAGCGTTTTCACTGAAGCTTTCTTT; cdr3_aa: CASRHAPPSVFTEAFF
v_call: TRBV18; j_call: TRBJ1-1; clone_size: -; d_call: -; cdr3_nt: TGTGCCAGCTCATCACTCAGGGGAGACACTGAAGCTTTCTTT; cdr3_aa: CASSSLRGDTEAFF
v_call: TRBV3-1/TRBV3-2; j_call: TRBJ1-4; clone_size: -; d_call: TRBD1; cdr3_nt: TGTGCCAGCAGCCGGGGACAGGGCCTTATTGAAAAACTGTTTTTT; cdr3_aa: CASSRGQGLIEKLFF
v_call: TRBV19; j_call: TRBJ1-6; clone_size: -; d_call: -; cdr3_nt: TGTGCCAGTAAGGCGGGGAGCTCCTATAATTCACCCCTCCACTTT; cdr3_aa: CASKAGSSYNSPLHF
v_call: TRBV19; j_call: TRBJ1-1; clone_size: -; d_call: TRBD1; cdr3_nt: TGTGCCAGTAGTCCTCGGCCCGACAGGGGGACTGAAGCTTTCTTT; cdr3_aa: CASSPRPDRGTEAFF
v_call: TRBV27; j_call: TRBJ1-5; clone_size: few; d_call: TRBD1; cdr3_nt: TGTGCCAGCATGAAGTTAGGGGGCAACAATCAGCCCCAGCATTTT; cdr3_aa: CASMKLGGNNQPQHF
v_call: TRBV28; j_call: TRBJ1-1; clone_size: -; d_call: -; cdr3_nt: TGTGCCAGCAGTCCCCAGAGGGTCCGTGAAGCTTTCTTT; cdr3_aa: CASSPQRVREAFF
v_call: TRBV19; j_call: TRBJ2-2; clone_size: once; d_call: TRBD2; cdr3_nt: TGTGCCAGTAGTATGGGACTAGCGGGAGGATTTACCACCGGGGAGCTGTTTTTT; cdr3_aa: CASSMGLAGGFTTGELFF
v_call: TRBV19; j_call: TRBJ1-5; clone_size: once; d_call: TRBD1; cdr3_nt: TGTGCCAGTAGGCTGACAGGGAAAGGTTTGTATCAGCCCCAGCATTTT; cdr3_aa: CASRLTGKGLYQPQHF
v_call: TRBV5-4; j_call: TRBJ2-3; clone_size: -; d_call: -; cdr3_nt: TGTGCCAGCAGCAAGGCGGGTCTTCAAGATACGCAGTATTTT; cdr3_aa: CASSKAGLQDTQYF
v_call: TRBV9; j_call: TRBJ2-5; clone_size: -; d_call: TRBD2; cdr3_nt: TGTGCCAGCAGCGTAGGGGCGGGAGGGTTTCAAGAGACCCAGTACTTC; cdr3_aa: CASSVGAGGFQETQYF
v_call: TRBV18; j_call: TRBJ2-7; clone_size: -; d_call: -; cdr3_nt: TGTGCCAGCTCACCACTGGCTAGCCCGGGGGACGAGCAGTACTTC; cdr3_aa: CASSPLASPGDEQYF
v_call: TRBV9; j_call: TRBJ2-2; clone_size: -; d_call: -; cdr3_nt: TGTGCCAGCAGCGTAGTGAGTGACACCGGGGAGCTGTTTTTT; cdr3_aa: CASSVVSDTGELFF
v_call: TRBV9; j_call: TRBJ2-5; clone_size: once; d_call: TRBD1; cdr3_nt: TGTGCCAGCAGCGCTGGGACAGATCGCCAAGAGACCCAGTACTTC; cdr3_aa: CASSAGTDRQETQYF
v_call: TRBV10-3; j_call: TRBJ2-7; clone_size: once; d_call: -; cdr3_nt: TGTGCCATCAGTGGTGGGAGGCCCCGGTACGAGCAGTACTTC; cdr3_aa: CAISGGRPRYEQYF
v_call: TRBV5-1; j_call: TRBJ2-1; clone_size: -; d_call: TRBD1; cdr3_nt: TGCGCCAGCAGCACCGGGGACAGAGCCTACAATGAGCAGTTCTTC; cdr3_aa: CASSTGDRAYNEQFF
v_call: TRBV29-1; j_call: TRBJ2-7; clone_size: -; d_call: TRBD1; cdr3_nt: TGCAGCGTTAGAACCGGGACAGGGGGCCAAGAGCAGTACTTC; cdr3_aa: CSVRTGTGGQEQYF
v_call: TRBV6-5; j_call: TRBJ2-4; clone_size: -; d_call: -; cdr3_nt: TGTGCCAGCAGTTCCCGAGGAGTTGATGACATTCAGTACTTC; cdr3_aa: CASSSRGVDDIQYF
v_call: TRBV5-1; j_call: TRBJ2-7; clone_size: -; d_call: -; cdr3_nt: TGCGCCAGCAGCTCGGACAGCGTAACCTACGAGCAGTACTTC; cdr3_aa: CASSSDSVTYEQYF
v_call: TRBV5-1; j_call: TRBJ1-2; clone_size: -; d_call: -; cdr3_nt: TGCGCCAGCAGCTTGGCAGGACTTAGTGGCTACACCTTC; cdr3_aa: CASSLAGLSGYTF
v_call: TRBV4-2; j_call: TRBJ1-2; clone_size: -; d_call: -; cdr3_nt: TGTGCCAGCAGCCAAGTGGAGGGTGGTCCCGCCGGGGGATATGGCTACACCTTC; cdr3_aa: CASSQVEGGPAGGYGYTF
v_call: TRBV19; j_call: TRBJ2-6; clone_size: -; d_call: TRBD2; cdr3_nt: TGTGCCAGTAGTACACCCGGACTAGCGGGATCTGGGGCCAACGTCCTGACTTTC; cdr3_aa: CASSTPGLAGSGANVLTF
v_call: TRBV7-9; j_call: TRBJ2-3; clone_size: -; d_call: -; cdr3_nt: TGTGCCAGCAGCTTAGATAAGGAGAACACAGATACGCAGTATTTT; cdr3_aa: CASSLDKENTDTQYF
v_call: TRBV9; j_call: TRBJ2-1; clone_size: -; d_call: -; cdr3_nt: TGTGCCAGCAGCGTAGGTTCCCAGTATTACAATGAGCAGTTCTTC; cdr3_aa: CASSVGSQYYNEQFF
v_call: TRBV21-1; j_call: TRBJ2-7; clone_size: -; d_call: -; cdr3_nt: TGTGCCAGCAGCAAAGCGCTTTTGTTCCAAGGGCTAGCGGGAGGGCCGGGGAACGAGCAGTACTTC; cdr3_aa: CASSKALLFQGLAGGPGNEQYF
v_call: TRBV5-1; j_call: TRBJ1-1; clone_size: -; d_call: -; cdr3_nt: TGCGCCAGCAGCCCCTCCCATGGCCAGGCAGTCGAAGCTTTCTTT; cdr3_aa: CASSPSHGQAVEAFF
v_call: TRBV30; j_call: TRBJ2-1; clone_size: -; d_call: -; cdr3_nt: TGTGCGTCTAGCTTGACCTACAATGAGCAGTTCTTC; cdr3_aa: CASSLTYNEQFF
v_call: TRBV7-8; j_call: TRBJ2-1; clone_size: -; d_call: TRBD1; cdr3_nt: TGTGCCAGCAGCGCGAACAGGGGAGCTTACAATGAGCAGTTCTTC; cdr3_aa: CASSANRGAYNEQFF
v_call: TRBV10-3; j_call: TRBJ1-5; clone_size: -; d_call: -; cdr3_nt: TGTGCCATCTCCCAGGGGACGGGGCCCCAGCATTTT; cdr3_aa: CAISQGTGPQHF
v_call: TRBV9; j_call: TRBJ2-4; clone_size: -; d_call: TRBD2; cdr3_nt: TGTGCCAGCAGCTTAAGAGGAGCGGGAGACATTCAGTACTTC; cdr3_aa: CASSLRGAGDIQYF
v_call: TRBV29-1; j_call: TRBJ2-1; clone_size: -; d_call: -; cdr3_nt: TGCAGCGTTGCAGGGGCGGGTGGCTACAATGAGCAGTTCTTC; cdr3_aa: CSVAGAGGYNEQFF
v_call: TRBV5-4; j_call: TRBJ1-4; clone_size: few; d_call: TRBD1; cdr3_nt: TGTGCCAGCAGCTTGGCCCAGGACAGGGCGGAAAAACTGTTTTTT; cdr3_aa: CASSLAQDRAEKLFF
v_call: TRBV29-1; j_call: TRBJ1-6; clone_size: -; d_call: TRBD1; cdr3_nt: TGCAGCGTCCCCGGGACAGGGGTGAATTCACCCCTCCACTTT; cdr3_aa: CSVPGTGVNSPLHF